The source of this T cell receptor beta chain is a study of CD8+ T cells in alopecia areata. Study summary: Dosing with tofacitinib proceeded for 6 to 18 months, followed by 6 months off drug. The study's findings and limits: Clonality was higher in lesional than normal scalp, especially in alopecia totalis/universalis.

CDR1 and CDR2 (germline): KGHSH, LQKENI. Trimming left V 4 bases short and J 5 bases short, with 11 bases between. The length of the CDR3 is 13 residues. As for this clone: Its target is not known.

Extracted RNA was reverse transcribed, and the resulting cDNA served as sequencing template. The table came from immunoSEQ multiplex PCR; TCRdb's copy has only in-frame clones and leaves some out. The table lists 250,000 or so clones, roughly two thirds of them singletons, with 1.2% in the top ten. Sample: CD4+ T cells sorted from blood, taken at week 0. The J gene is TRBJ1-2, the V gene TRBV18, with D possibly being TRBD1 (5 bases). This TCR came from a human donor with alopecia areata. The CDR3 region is CASSLGLEYGYTF. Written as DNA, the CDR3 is TGTGCCAGCTCACTGGGACTGGAGTATGGCTACACCTTC.